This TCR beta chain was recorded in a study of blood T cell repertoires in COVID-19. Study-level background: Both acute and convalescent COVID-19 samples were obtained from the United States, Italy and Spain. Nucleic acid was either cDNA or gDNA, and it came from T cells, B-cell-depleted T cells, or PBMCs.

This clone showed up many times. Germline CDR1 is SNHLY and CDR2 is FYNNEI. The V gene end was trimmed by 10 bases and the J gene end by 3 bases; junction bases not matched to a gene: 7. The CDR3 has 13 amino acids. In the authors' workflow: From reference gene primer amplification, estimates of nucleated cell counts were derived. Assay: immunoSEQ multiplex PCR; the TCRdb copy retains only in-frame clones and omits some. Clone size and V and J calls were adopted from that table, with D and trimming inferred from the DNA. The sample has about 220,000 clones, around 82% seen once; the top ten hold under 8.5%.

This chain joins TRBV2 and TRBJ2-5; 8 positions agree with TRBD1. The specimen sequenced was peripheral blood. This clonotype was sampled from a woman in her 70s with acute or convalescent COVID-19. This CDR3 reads CATQGQEKETQYF. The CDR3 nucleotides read TGTGCCACCCAGGGACAGGAAAAAGAGACCCAGTACTTC.